These T cell receptor beta chains were read from a single sample in a study of T cell responses to AZD1222 COVID-19 vaccine. The assay was immunoSEQ multiplex PCR, and TCRdb's table has in-frame clones only and misses some. This table holds over 150,000 clones, over 80% found once. Sequenced material: peripheral blood, taken on day 0 of AZD1222 vaccination. These receptors all come from an adult in good health. Each CDR3 is given with its conserved first and last residue. A D gene is named only where the DNA matches it firmly. Not all rows give a size; the values are once, few, many and, for expanded clones, a class.

size,V,J,D,DNA,CDR3
-,TRBV12-3/TRBV12-4,TRBJ1-2,-,TGTGCCAGCACCCTACAGACTAACTATGGCTACACCTTC,CASTLQTNYGYTF
-,TRBV9,TRBJ2-2,TRBD1,TGTGCCAGCAGGACAGGGTCGAACACCGGGGAGCTGTTTTTT,CASRTGSNTGELFF
-,TRBV2,TRBJ2-7,-,TGTGCCAGCAGGTCTCAGGGGAACTCCTACGAGCAGTACTTC,CASRSQGNSYEQYF
-,TRBV20-1,TRBJ1-1,TRBD1,TGCAGTGCTAGGCAGGGGGTGGCTTTCTTT,CSARQGVAFF
-,TRBV4-2,TRBJ1-2,TRBD1,TGTGCCAGCAGCCAGGGACAGGAACAGTATGGCTACACCTTC,CASSQGQEQYGYTF
-,TRBV5-4,TRBJ2-2,-,TGTGCCAGCAGCTTACAGGGGAGGGTCACCGGGGAGCTGTTTTTT,CASSLQGRVTGELFF
-,TRBV4-2,TRBJ1-5,-,TGTGCCAGCAGCTTCCGGCAAAGCAATCAGCCCCAGCATTTT,CASSFRQSNQPQHF
few,TRBV7-9,TRBJ2-1,TRBD2,TGTGCCAGCAGCTCGGGACTAGCAATCAATGAGCAGTTCTTC,CASSSGLAINEQFF
-,TRBV7-9,TRBJ1-1,-,TGTGCCAGCCAATCCGGACGGAACACTGAAGCTTTCTTT,CASQSGRNTEAFF
once,TRBV27,TRBJ1-1,-,TGTGCCAGCAGTTTATATCCTACAATGAACACTGAAGCTTTCTTT,CASSLYPTMNTEAFF
-,TRBV19,TRBJ1-5,TRBD1,TGTGCCAGTAGTATCGGGACAGGTCCCCAGCATTTT,CASSIGTGPQHF
-,TRBV18,TRBJ2-1,TRBD2,TGTGCCAGCTCACCACCGGTACTAGCGGGAAACAATGAGCAGTTCTTC,CASSPPVLAGNNEQFF
-,TRBV2,TRBJ1-2,-,TGTGCCAGCTCAAAGGAGGGAGGGGTTGGCTATGGCTACACCTTC,CASSKEGGVGYGYTF